This record covers a single T cell receptor (beta chain). This sample was included in a study of cytomegalovirus exposure and HLA in healthy donors. Study details: From 170 million or so T cells, an earlier analysis saw 110 million or so unique TCR beta sequences.

V lost 4 bases to trimming and J lost 1 base; unmatched junction nucleotides: 9. Germline V CDR1 and CDR2: SGHRS, YFSETQ. The CDR3 sequence is 16 residues long. The primer mix had 60 Vbeta and 13 Jbeta primers. The method was immunoSEQ multiplex PCR; TCRdb's version includes in-frame clones alone and lacks a portion of them. The sample carries 70,000 to 95,000 clones, 70% to 90% recorded once. Sequenced sample: PBMCs. The sequence was obtained from a man aged 18 to 29 in good health and CMV-seronegative. The chain joins TRBV5-1 to TRBJ2-7; 9 nucleotides match TRBD1. The CDR3 reads CASSPLTGGESYEQYF. DNA for the CDR3: TGCGCCAGCAGCCCCCTGACAGGGGGTGAGTCCTACGAGCAGTACTTC.